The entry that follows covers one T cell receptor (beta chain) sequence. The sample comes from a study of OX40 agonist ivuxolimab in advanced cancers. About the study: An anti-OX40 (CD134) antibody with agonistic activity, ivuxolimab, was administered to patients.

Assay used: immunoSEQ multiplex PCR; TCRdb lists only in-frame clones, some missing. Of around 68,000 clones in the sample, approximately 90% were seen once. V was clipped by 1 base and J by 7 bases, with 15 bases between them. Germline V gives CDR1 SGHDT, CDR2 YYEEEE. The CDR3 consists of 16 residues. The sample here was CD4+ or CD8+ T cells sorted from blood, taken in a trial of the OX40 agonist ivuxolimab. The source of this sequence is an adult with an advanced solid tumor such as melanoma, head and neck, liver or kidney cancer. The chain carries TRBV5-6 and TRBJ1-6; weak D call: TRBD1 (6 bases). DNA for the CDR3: TGTGCCAGCAGCTTGTGGGGGCTGCCGGCGAATTCACCCCTCCACTTT. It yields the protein CASSLWGLPANSPLHF.